The 32 T cell receptor beta chains below all came from one sample that was sequenced in a study of shared clonotypes between healthy human individuals. The method was immunoSEQ multiplex PCR; TCRdb's version includes in-frame clones alone and lacks a portion of them. The sample carries about 1.5 million clones, 95% to 99% recorded once. Sequencing was carried out using naive CD4+ T cells sorted from blood. Subset meaning: CD45RA+ positively selected. Receptors originate from a young man in good health.

The CDR3 coding sequence is TGTGCCAGCAGCTTAGACGCACCGGGGAACACTGAAGCTTTCTTT. Its translation is CASSLDAPGNTEAFF. The V gene is TRBV2, the J gene TRBJ1-1; no clear D. CDR3 length: 15 residues. The V gene lost 6 bases and the J gene lost 1 base, with 15 bases spanning the gap. The V gene's germline CDR1 is SNHLY and CDR2 FYNNEI.

CDR3 amino acids: CASNELGQGSYEQYF. The CDR3 coding sequence is TGTGCCAGCAATGAGTTAGGACAGGGGTCCTACGAGCAGTACTTC. The rearrangement links TRBV27 to TRBJ2-7; 9 bases map to TRBD1. CDR1 MNHEY and CDR2 SMNVEV come from the germline V gene (reference sequence). V lost 7 bases to trimming and J lost 1 base; unmatched junction nucleotides: 8. The CDR3 sequence is 15 residues long.

The gene calls are TRBV29-1 and TRBJ2-3; tentative D call: TRBD2 (5 bases). The CDR3 extends over 14 amino acids. V shed 5 bases and J shed 0 bases, with 12 bases lying between them. CDR1 and CDR2 from the germline V gene are SQVTM and ANQGSEA. CDR3 coding DNA: TGCAGCGTTAAATCCAGCGGAAGCACAGATACGCAGTATTTT. Its protein is CSVKSSGSTDTQYF.

This clone was counted only a few times. The rearrangement joins TRBV10-1 to TRBJ2-7; D is possibly TRBD2 (5 bases). Germline-derived CDR1 and CDR2 are WNHNN and SYGVQD (reference sequence). The V end was cut by 4 bases, the J end by 1 base, with 14 bases between. The length of the CDR3 is 15 residues. The CDR3 protein is CASSAGGSASYEQYF. The CDR3 DNA is TGCGCCAGCAGTGCTGGCGGGTCTGCATCCTACGAGCAGTACTTC.

V and J are TRBV12-1 and TRBJ2-1; the table gives TRBD2 as D, unverified against the DNA. TRBV12-1 is tagged as a pseudogene. The length of the CDR3 is 14 residues. The CDR3 DNA is TGTGCCAGCAGCGCTCGGACTACGGGCAATGAGCAGTTCTTC. Its protein is CASSARTTGNEQFF.

The sample holds one count of this clone. The chain couples TRBV25-1 to TRBJ2-1; TRBD2 might be the D (6 bases). The CDR3 is made up of 16 amino acids. V was pared by 1 base and J by 0 bases, with 10 bases between. Germline loops: CDR1 MGHDK, CDR2 SYGVNS. The CDR3 nucleotides are TGTGCCAGCAGTGAATGGGGGGTCAGCTCCTACAATGAGCAGTTCTTC. Its protein product is CASSEWGVSSYNEQFF. Together with reference TRBV25-1 and TRBJ2-1, the CDR3 gives the full variable domain: EADIYQTPRYLVIGTGKKITLECSQTMGHDKMYWYQQDPGMELHLIHYSYGVNSTEKGDLSSESTVSRIRTEHFPLTLESARPSHTSQYLCASSEWGVSSYNEQFFGPGTRLTVL.

V and J are TRBV15 and TRBJ2-4; possible D gene TRBD1, 6 bases. The CDR3 totals 18 residues. CDR1 and CDR2 (germline): LNHNV, YYDKDF (reference sequence). V was shortened by 0 bases and J by 3 bases, with 18 bases between the two germline ends. CDR3 DNA: TGTGCCACCAGCAGAGAACAGGGATCGGTTCTGGGCAAAAACATTCAGTACTTC. Its protein product is CATSREQGSVLGKNIQYF.

The chain joins TRBV5-4 to TRBJ2-7; 7 nucleotides line up with TRBD1. V shed 2 bases and J 5 bases; nucleotides not matched to a gene: 7. The CDR3 is 14 residues long. Germline V gives CDR1 SGHNT, CDR2 YYREEE (reference sequence). This chain's CDR3 is CASSFPGQPHEQYF. The CDR3 DNA sequence: TGTGCCAGCAGCTTTCCGGGACAGCCCCACGAGCAGTACTTC.

The V and J genes are TRBV7-9 and TRBJ1-2; possibly TRBD1 for D (5 bases). Germline V gene sequence: CDR1 SEHNR, CDR2 FQNEAQ (reference sequence). The CDR3 has 12 residues. V shed 1 base and J shed 8 bases, with 8 bases lying between them. CDR3 protein: CASSLVGEGYTF. The CDR3 coding sequence is TGTGCCAGCAGCTTAGTAGGGGAGGGCTACACCTTC.

The CDR3 reads CASSPSGDTQYF. The CDR3 DNA reads TGTGCCAGCAGCCCAAGTGGTGATACGCAGTATTTT. The chain links TRBV7-3 to TRBJ2-3, with no clear D. V was pared by 5 bases and J by 6 bases, with 9 bases between. This CDR3 is built from 12 residues. Germline assignment: CDR1 SGHTA and CDR2 FQGTGA.

The chain employs TRBV5-1 and TRBJ1-2; 7 bases fit TRBD1. Per the germline V gene, CDR1 is SGHRS and CDR2 is YFSETQ. The V and J ends lost 4 bases and 2 bases, in that order; junction bases with no gene match: 11. The CDR3 extends over 16 amino acids. The DNA for the CDR3 is TGCGCCAGCAGCAGGCCGCGACAGGGTTTAAACTATGGCTACACCTTC. It codes for CASSRPRQGLNYGYTF.

J is TRBJ2-4 and V is TRBV6-5; tentatively, D is TRBD2 (5 bases). The V gene lost 0 bases and the J gene lost 1 base, with 10 bases spanning the gap. This CDR3 region has 16 residues. Germline V lookup: CDR1 MNHEY, CDR2 SVGAGI. Here the CDR3 DNA reads TGTGCCAGCAGTTACTCGGGGTCGGGGGCCAAAAACATTCAGTACTTC. This encodes CASSYSGSGAKNIQYF.

This clone was recorded only once. The chain couples TRBV5-6 to TRBJ1-2, with D perhaps TRBD1 (5 bases). In germline, CDR1 is SGHDT, CDR2 YYEEEE. V lost 4 bases to trimming and J lost 7 bases, with 17 bases between them. The CDR3 is made up of 14 amino acids. CDR3 coding DNA: TGTGCCAGCAGCCTTAACAGGATCAGGCGTGGCTACACCTTC. Protein sequence: CASSLNRIRRGYTF.

V is TRBV25-1 and J is TRBJ2-3; tentative D call: TRBD2 (5 bases). The ends were cut back, 4 bases at V and 3 bases at J, with 11 bases in the middle. CDR1 MGHDK and CDR2 SYGVNS come from the germline V gene. This CDR3 contains 14 residues. Here the CDR3 reads CASSARVGTDTQYF. The CDR3 region has the DNA TGTGCCAGCAGTGCGAGGGTTGGAACAGATACGCAGTATTTT.

This rearrangement joins TRBV28 to TRBJ2-1; 13 bases agree with TRBD2. The V gene end was trimmed by 2 bases and the J gene end by 6 bases; junction bases not matched to a gene: 10. There are 18 residues in the CDR3. Germline V gene sequence: CDR1 MDHEN, CDR2 SYDVKM. CDR3 nucleotide sequence: TGTGCCAGCAGTTTACCCCCGAAAACTAGCGGGAGGGCCAATGAGCAGTTCTTC. Its protein product is CASSLPPKTSGRANEQFF.

This chain connects TRBV5-1 to TRBJ2-3; 14 bases are shared with TRBD2. J lost 0 bases, V lost 0 bases, and 3 bases had no gene match. This CDR3 is 18 amino acids long. The germline gives CDR1 SGHRS, CDR2 YFSETQ. The CDR3 sequence: CASSLVGLAGASTDTQYF. CDR3 DNA sequence: TGCGCCAGCAGCTTGGTGGGACTAGCGGGGGCTAGCACAGATACGCAGTATTTT.

The chain is built from TRBV7-2 and TRBJ2-6, with 7 bases matching TRBD1. The V segment lost 2 bases and the J segment 2 bases; nucleotides outside the gene matches: 0. This CDR3 contains 15 residues. CDR1 is SGHTA, CDR2 FQGNSA, per germline. The CDR3 region is CASSLTGAGANVLTF. DNA for the CDR3: TGTGCCAGCAGCTTAACAGGGGCTGGGGCCAACGTCCTGACTTTC.

The chain recombines TRBV27 with TRBJ1-4; possibly TRBD1 for D (6 bases). V lost 2 bases and J 5 bases, leaving 12 bases between the germline ends. Germline CDR1 reads MNHEY; CDR2 reads SMNVEV (reference sequence). This CDR3 is 15 amino acids long. The chain's CDR3 is CASSLTGAQNEKLFF. Written as DNA, the CDR3 is TGTGCCAGCAGTTTAACGGGGGCGCAGAATGAAAAACTGTTTTTT.

In DNA, the CDR3 is TGTGCCAGCTCACCAATCAGTGCCGGGAGGGTTGGAGGAGATACGCAGTATTTT. Its translation: CASSPISAGRVGGDTQYF. The rearrangement joins TRBV18 to TRBJ2-3; 8 bases are shared with TRBD2. The J segment lost 5 bases and the V segment lost 2 bases, leaving 15 bases of the junction unmatched. CDR1 KGHSH and CDR2 LQKENI come from the germline V gene. The CDR3 is 18 amino acids.

The V and J genes are TRBV6-6 and TRBJ2-7, with TRBD1 as a possible D gene (7 bases). This CDR3 is 15 amino acids long. Trimming cost V 6 bases and J 6 bases, with 21 bases left between them. Per germline, CDR1 MNHNY and CDR2 SVGAGI (reference sequence). The CDR3 loop is CASSYAGQGEVEQYF. The CDR3, as DNA: TGTGCCAGCAGCTACGCCGGTCAGGGGGAGGTCGAGCAGTACTTC.

The chain recombines TRBV19 with TRBJ2-1, with 9 bases fitting TRBD2. Per germline, CDR1 LNHDA and CDR2 SQIVND (reference sequence). V gave up 10 bases and J gave up 4 bases; unmatched junction bases: 17. The CDR3 spans 17 residues. The CDR3 DNA reads as TGTGCCACCACGGGCCTAGCGGGGAGGAGATTATACAATGAGCAGTTCTTC. The encoded protein is CATTGLAGRRLYNEQFF. The complete variable domain, with remaining parts taken from reference TRBV19 and TRBJ2-1, reads DGGITQSPKYLFRKEGQNVTLSCEQNLNHDAMYWYRQDPGQGLRLIYYSQIVNDFQKGDIAEGYSVSREKKESFPLTVTSAQKNPTAFYLCATTGLAGRRLYNEQFFGPGTRLTVL.

The chain links TRBV6-6 to TRBJ1-2; no reliable D call. Trimming took off 2 bases at V and 0 bases at J, with 10 bases between the two ends. The CDR3 runs to 15 residues. CDR1 and CDR2 (germline): MNHNY, SVGAGI (reference sequence). The CDR3 DNA reads as TGTGCCAGCAGTTACAGGGCACCTGCTAACTATGGCTACACCTTC. Encoded protein: CASSYRAPANYGYTF.

The chain has TRBV18 and TRBJ2-2, with 7 positions matching TRBD2. There are 15 residues in the CDR3. Germline-derived CDR1 and CDR2 are KGHSH and LQKENI. V dropped 2 bases and J dropped 1; count of bases not matched to a gene: 1. Here the CDR3 reads CASSPSSGNTGELFF. In DNA, the CDR3 is TGTGCCAGCTCACCATCTAGCGGGAACACCGGGGAGCTGTTTTTT.

This clone was recorded only once. The chain has TRBV28 and TRBJ2-4; D call uncertain. The CDR3 length is 16 residues. Germline V gene lookup returns CDR1 MDHEN and CDR2 SYDVKM. Between the trimmed V and J ends, which lost 2 bases and 1 base, there was a span of 12 bases. The CDR3 DNA sequence: TGTGCCAGCAGTTTAAGGACCCTCAGTGCCAAAAACATTCAGTACTTC. Translating it yields CASSLRTLSAKNIQYF.

The chain is built from TRBV5-8 and TRBJ2-1; TRBD2 agrees at 7 bases. Germline V lookup: CDR1 SGHTS, CDR2 YDEGEE. The CDR3 consists of 16 residues. Germline trimming cut 0 bases from V and 0 bases from J; bases unmatched to any gene: 3. DNA for the CDR3: TGTGCCAGCAGCTTGGGTCTAGCGGCCTCCTACAATGAGCAGTTCTTC. This codes for CASSLGLAASYNEQFF.

The chain uses TRBV27 and TRBJ2-1, with 11 bases aligning to TRBD1. Germline V gene data show CDR1 as MNHEY and CDR2 as SMNVEV (reference sequence). The CDR3 has 15 amino acids. Trimming took 6 bases from V and 6 from J; bases not matched to a gene: 7. For the CDR3, the DNA is TGTGCCAGCAGCCCCGGGACAGGGGGAGGCAATGAGCAGTTCTTC. Translated, it gives CASSPGTGGGNEQFF.

To note about this clone: This sample also contains other DNA sequences that code for the same CDR3. This chain uses TRBV5-1 with TRBJ2-7; D is undetermined. The CDR3 totals 13 residues. CDR1 and CDR2 (germline): SGHRS, YFSETQ. Trimming took off 0 bases at V and 7 bases at J, with 11 bases between the two ends. CDR3 loop: CASSLGAGDEQYF. The CDR3 coding sequence is TGCGCCAGCAGCTTGGGGGCTGGGGATGAGCAGTACTTC.

The V and J genes are TRBV11-3 and TRBJ2-2; TRBD2 aligns across 7 bases. The CDR3 totals 15 residues. Per the germline V gene, CDR1 is SGHNT and CDR2 is YENEEA. V shed 1 base and J 6 bases; nucleotides not matched to a gene: 5. The CDR3: CASSLGGTKAGELFF. CDR3 nucleotide sequence: TGTGCCAGCAGCTTAGGAGGGACTAAGGCCGGGGAGCTGTTTTTT.

This chain uses TRBV27 with TRBJ2-3; TRBD1 might be the D (6 bases). CDR3 length: 16 residues. Germline lookup yields CDR1 MNHEY and CDR2 SMNVEV (reference sequence). With 5 bases removed from V and 3 bases from J, the gap between germline ends came to 18 bases. The CDR3 sequence: CASSASGTPVTDTQYF. The CDR3 region has the DNA TGTGCCAGCAGTGCATCCGGGACACCCGTTACAGATACGCAGTATTTT.

The gene calls are TRBV7-8 and TRBJ2-1; the match to TRBD1 covers 9 bases. Germline-derived CDR1 and CDR2 are SGHVS and FQNEAQ. The CDR3 is 15 amino acids. V lost 5 bases and J lost 0; bases outside the gene matches: 2. The CDR3 DNA is TGTGCCAGCAGCCCGGACAGGGGCTCCTACAATGAGCAGTTCTTC. Its protein is CASSPDRGSYNEQFF.

This chain joins TRBV10-2 and TRBJ2-7, with TRBD2 identical over 10 bases. The ends lost 3 bases at V and 2 bases at J; junction bases unmatched: 1. The CDR3 runs 14 residues. The germline V gene encodes CDR1 WSHSY and CDR2 SAAADI. The CDR3 region has the DNA TGCGCCAGCAGTGAAACTAGCGGGACCTACGAGCAGTACTTC. Encoded protein: CASSETSGTYEQYF.

This chain's CDR3 is CASRTTDREDTQYF. The CDR3 nucleotides read TGTGCCAGCAGAACCACCGACAGGGAGGATACGCAGTATTTT. The rearrangement uses TRBV6-5 and TRBJ2-3; TRBD1 matches 7 bases. The ends lost 6 bases at V and 6 bases at J; junction bases unmatched: 9. CDR1 MNHEY and CDR2 SVGAGI come from the germline V gene. This CDR3 spans 14 amino acids.